These 24 T cell receptor beta chains were all obtained from the same sample, sequenced in a study of T cells after yellow fever vaccination. Each CDR3 protein gets one entry after TCRdb re-called the 5' RACE reads with MiXCR. Here the sample spans a few hundred thousand distinct CDR3 sequences, 6.9% being singletons. The sample here was CD4+ T cells sorted from PBMCs, taken 15 days after the yellow fever booster vaccination. These receptors came from a young man who received the YFV17D yellow fever vaccine.

The chain couples TRBV7-8 to TRBJ2-7, with 9 bases fitting TRBD2. Per the germline V gene, CDR1 is SGHVS and CDR2 is FQNEAQ. V lost 4 bases to trimming and J lost 4 bases; unmatched junction nucleotides: 5. CDR3 size: 14 residues. The CDR3 spells CASSWGGGGYEQYF. The DNA for the CDR3 is TGTGCCAGCAGCTGGGGCGGGGGGGGGTACGAGCAGTACTTC.

The chain joins TRBV6-5 to TRBJ2-7; possibly TRBD1 for D (5 bases). In germline, CDR1 is MNHEY, CDR2 SVGAGI. Trimming cost V 0 bases and J 4 bases, with 19 bases left between them. The CDR3 sequence is 17 residues long. The DNA for the CDR3 is TGTGCCAGCAGTTACTCGAAACGAACAGGCCCAATTTACGAGCAGTACTTC. This encodes CASSYSKRTGPIYEQYF.

The chain couples TRBV7-2 to TRBJ2-7; 12 nucleotides agree with TRBD2. Per germline, CDR1 SGHTA and CDR2 FQGNSA. The CDR3 loop spans 17 amino acids. Trimming removed 4 bases from V and 3 bases from J; junction bases left unmatched: 10. In DNA, the CDR3 is TGTGCCAGCAGCTCCGTCCGACTAGCGGGAGACCACTACGAGCAGTACTTC. Residues: CASSSVRLAGDHYEQYF. The full variable domain, rest sourced from reference TRBV7-2 and TRBJ2-7, is GAGVSQSPSNKVTEKGKDVELRCDPISGHTALYWYRQSLGQGLEFLIYFQGNSAPDKSGLPSDRFSAERTGGSVSTLTIQRTQQEDSAVYLCASSSVRLAGDHYEQYFGPGTRLTVT.

There are a few counts of this clonotype. The V and J genes are TRBV20-1 and TRBJ1-1, with no clear D. There are 11 residues in the CDR3. Per germline, CDR1 DFQATT and CDR2 SNEGSKA (reference sequence). V was trimmed by 5 bases and J by 8 bases, leaving 12 bases between them. The chain's CDR3 is CSASLTEEAFF. CDR3 coding DNA: TGCAGTGCTTCACTGACTGAAGAAGCTTTCTTT.

Comment on this clonotype: It is likely a read error, because the conserved phenylalanine at the end of the CDR3 is missing. The DNA for the CDR3 is TGTGCCAGTAGCTCCGTCAGTGCAACTAATGAAAAACTGTTTTCT. Amino acids: CASSSVSATNEKLFS. The rearrangement joins TRBV19 to TRBJ1-4, with no clear D. This CDR3 comprises 15 residues. Trimming took off 6 bases at V and 0 bases at J, with 11 bases between the two ends. Germline V gives CDR1 LNHDA, CDR2 SQIVND (reference sequence).

This clonotype was detected a few times. This sequence joins TRBV5-1 and TRBJ2-5; 10 bases align to TRBD2. Looked up from germline, CDR1 is SGHRS and CDR2 is YFSETQ. The CDR3 contains 16 residues. The V gene end was trimmed by 0 bases and the J gene end by 5 bases; junction bases not matched to a gene: 7. Written as DNA, the CDR3 is TGCGCCAGCAGCTTGGACAGCGGGAGGGCGTTTGAGACCCAGTACTTC. It codes for CASSLDSGRAFETQYF.

This clonotype was recorded many times. J is TRBJ2-7 and V is TRBV7-2; 10 positions match TRBD1. V trimming: 1 base; J trimming: 4 bases; junction bases outside the gene matches: 4. Germline V gives CDR1 SGHTA, CDR2 FQGNSA. The length of the CDR3 is 15 residues. This CDR3 is CASSLVGTGEYEQYF. The DNA for the CDR3 is TGTGCCAGCAGCTTAGTCGGGACAGGGGAGTACGAGCAGTACTTC.

This clonotype showed up many times. The chain's CDR3 is CASGFTSGPEQYF. In DNA form, the CDR3 reads TGTGCTAGTGGTTTTACTTCGGGTCCCGAGCAGTACTTC. J is TRBJ2-7 and V is TRBV12-5; D not certain. The CDR3 loop spans 13 amino acids. Germline-derived CDR1 and CDR2 are LGHNT and FRNRAP. V was pared by 3 bases and J by 6 bases, with 12 bases between.

This clonotype was detected a few times. V usage is TRBV9 and J usage is TRBJ2-2, with D possibly matching TRBD2 (6 bases). The V end was cut by 2 bases, the J end by 4 bases, with 12 bases between. The CDR3 is 15 residues long. The germline V gene encodes CDR1 SGDLS and CDR2 YYNGEE. CDR3 coding DNA: TGTGCCAGCAGCGTGGAGGGCCCGGGCACCGGGGAGCTGTTTTTT. Its protein is CASSVEGPGTGELFF. The entire variable domain, with the rest obtained from reference TRBV9 and TRBJ2-2, is as follows: DSGVTQTPKHLITATGQRVTLRCSPRSGDLSVYWYQQSLDQGLQFLIQYYNGEERAKGNILERFSAQQFPDLHSELNLSSLELGDSALYFCASSVEGPGTGELFFGEGSRLTVL.

This clonotype occurred a few times. The chain combines TRBV20-1 with TRBJ2-7; possible D gene TRBD2, 5 bases. Germline assignment: CDR1 DFQATT and CDR2 SNEGSKA (reference sequence). The CDR3 length is 12 residues. V was cut by 4 bases and J by 1 base, with 8 bases left in between. The CDR3 DNA reads TGCAGTGCTACGGACTGGTCCTACGAGCAGTACTTC. The encoded protein is CSATDWSYEQYF.

The chain employs TRBV9 and TRBJ2-7; tentatively, D is TRBD1 (6 bases). V dropped 0 bases and J dropped 6 bases, with 19 bases sitting between them. This CDR3 contains 16 residues. Looked up from germline, CDR1 is SGDLS and CDR2 is YYNGEE. CDR3 coding DNA: TGTGCCAGCAGCGTAGATCCCCAGGGGAAGCAGGGCGAGCAGTACTTC. Translated, it gives CASSVDPQGKQGEQYF.

The chain joins TRBV7-9 to TRBJ2-5, with D perhaps being TRBD1 or TRBD2 (5 bases each). V lost 1 base, J lost 2 bases, and 11 bases lay in between. From germline, CDR1 is SEHNR and CDR2 FQNEAQ (reference sequence). The CDR3 contains 15 residues. CDR3 in amino acids: CASSLDLGRQETQYF. CDR3 in DNA: TGTGCCAGCAGCTTAGATTTGGGACGGCAAGAGACCCAGTACTTC.

This clonotype has a handful of counts. The V gene is TRBV7-2, the J gene TRBJ2-2; possibly TRBD2 for D (6 bases). The CDR3 is made up of 14 amino acids. The germline V and J ends were trimmed by 2 bases and 7 bases, with 11 bases remaining between them. Germline CDR1 SGHTA, CDR2 FQGNSA. Written as DNA, the CDR3 is TGTGCCAGCAGCTTAATGCGGGATGACGGGGAGCTGTTTTTT. It specifies CASSLMRDDGELFF.

This clonotype showed up just a few times. V gene TRBV20-1 combines with J gene TRBJ2-3, with 13 bases matching TRBD2. Trimming cost V 4 bases and J 3 bases; bases outside gene matches: 4. Germline loops: CDR1 DFQATT, CDR2 SNEGSKA (reference sequence). This CDR3 contains 15 residues. The CDR3 DNA is TGCAGTGCTACCAGACTAGCGGGAGGAACAGATACGCAGTATTTT. This codes for CSATRLAGGTDTQYF.

This clonotype came up many times. The chain employs TRBV20-1 and TRBJ2-7; no clear D gene. V was shortened by 7 bases and J by 6 bases, with 7 bases between the two germline ends. The CDR3 contains 9 residues. From germline, CDR1 is DFQATT and CDR2 SNEGSKA (reference sequence). The CDR3 loop is CSVLSEQYF. The CDR3 nucleotides read TGCAGTGTATTAAGCGAGCAGTACTTC.

This clonotype occurred a few times. This sequence joins TRBV3-1 and TRBJ2-5, with D unresolved. This CDR3 comprises 12 residues. Germline loops: CDR1 LGHDT, CDR2 YNNKEL (reference sequence). Trimming cost V 5 bases and J 6 bases, with 10 bases left between them. This CDR3 reads CASSSKLKTQYF. The CDR3 coding sequence is TGTGCCAGCAGCTCCAAGTTGAAGACCCAGTACTTC.

With respect to this clonotype: A read error may explain this, as a much larger clone is one base away. The V gene is TRBV4-1, the J gene TRBJ2-1, with TRBD2 identical over 11 bases. The V gene's germline CDR1 is MGHRA and CDR2 YSYEKL. The CDR3 length is 19 residues. The CDR3 region is CASSPRPGTSGSSYYEQFF. The CDR3 DNA follows: TGCGCCAGCAGCCCTCGTCCCGGGACTAGCGGAAGCTCCTACTATGAGCAGTTCTTC.

This clonotype was recorded a few times. The chain couples TRBV5-1 to TRBJ2-7; tentative D call: TRBD2 (5 bases). The CDR3 covers 13 residues. V shed 5 bases and J shed 5 bases, with 14 bases lying between them. From germline, CDR1 is SGHRS and CDR2 YFSETQ. The CDR3 region has the DNA TGCGCCAGCAGTTCGCTCAACGGGGACGAGCAGTACTTC. Protein product: CASSSLNGDEQYF.

This clonotype was counted ten times or more. V usage is TRBV3-1 and J usage is TRBJ2-5; 11 bases agree with TRBD2. CDR1 is LGHDT, CDR2 YNNKEL, per germline (reference sequence). V trimming: 4 bases; J trimming: 5 bases; junction bases outside the gene matches: 9. This CDR3 is built from 16 residues. This chain's CDR3 is CASSRGTSGLLETQYF. CDR3 DNA sequence: TGTGCCAGCAGCCGAGGGACTAGCGGCCTGCTTGAGACCCAGTACTTC.

In its sample, this clonotype was seen many times. The chain has TRBV7-2 and TRBJ2-5, with D tentatively TRBD1 or TRBD2 (5 bases each). The CDR3 covers 16 residues. Per germline, CDR1 SGHTA and CDR2 FQGNSA. Trimming took off 0 bases at V and 5 bases at J, with 16 bases between the two ends. CDR3 sequence (DNA): TGTGCCAGCAGCTTAGCTAGCGTAAGGGGTACGGAGACCCAGTACTTC. It translates to CASSLASVRGTETQYF.

The gene calls are TRBV7-2 and TRBJ2-5; the D is unclear. The CDR3 length is 13 residues. Germline CDR1 is SGHTA and CDR2 is FQGNSA. V shed 5 bases and J shed 5 bases, with 12 bases lying between them. The CDR3 sequence is CASSTRSQETQYF. The CDR3 DNA sequence: TGTGCCAGCAGCACCCGGTCCCAGGAGACCCAGTACTTC.

This clonotype has ten or more counts. The chain uses TRBV29-1 and TRBJ2-5; D remains unclear. Trimming shortened V by 7 bases and J by 5 bases, and 5 bases separated the two germline ends. The CDR3 totals 9 residues. Germline CDR1 reads SQVTM; CDR2 reads ANQGSEA. This CDR3 reads CSAGETQYF. CDR3 nucleotide sequence: TGCAGCGCTGGGGAGACCCAGTACTTC.

This clonotype has more than one count but fewer than ten. The V gene is TRBV28, the J gene TRBJ1-5; weak D call: TRBD1 (5 bases). This CDR3 comprises 14 residues. Germline V gene data show CDR1 as MDHEN and CDR2 as SYDVKM. Trimming left V 6 bases short and J 0 bases short, with 9 bases between. The CDR3 here is CASRAGGSNQPQHF. Written as DNA, the CDR3 is TGTGCCAGCAGGGCCGGGGGTAGCAATCAGCCCCAGCATTTT. Based on the CDR3 plus reference TRBV28 and TRBJ1-5, the full variable domain is DVKVTQSSRYLVKRTGEKVFLECVQDMDHENMFWYRQDPGLGLRLIYFSYDVKMKEKGDIPEGYSVSREKKERFSLILESASTNQTSMYLCASRAGGSNQPQHFGDGTRLSIL.

This chain connects TRBV24-1 to TRBJ2-3; 7 bases are a match to TRBD2. Losses at the gene ends were 1 base for V and 1 base for J; bases not matched to a gene: 1. Germline CDR1 reads KGHDR; CDR2 reads SFDVKD. The CDR3 totals 15 residues. This CDR3 is CATSDFTSGTDTQYF. The CDR3 DNA follows: TGTGCCACCAGTGATTTTACTAGCGGCACAGATACGCAGTATTTT.